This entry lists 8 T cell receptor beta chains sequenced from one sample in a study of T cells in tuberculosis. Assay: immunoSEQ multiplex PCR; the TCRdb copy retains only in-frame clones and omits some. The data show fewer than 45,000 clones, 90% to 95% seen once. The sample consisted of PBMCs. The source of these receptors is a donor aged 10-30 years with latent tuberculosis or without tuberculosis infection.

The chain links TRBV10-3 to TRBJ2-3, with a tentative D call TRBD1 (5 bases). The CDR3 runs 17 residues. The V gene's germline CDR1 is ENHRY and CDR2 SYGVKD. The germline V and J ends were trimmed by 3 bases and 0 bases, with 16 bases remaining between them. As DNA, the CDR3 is TGTGCCATCAGTGATTCCACAGGAGCACTTAGCACAGATACGCAGTATTTT. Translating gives CAISDSTGALSTDTQYF.

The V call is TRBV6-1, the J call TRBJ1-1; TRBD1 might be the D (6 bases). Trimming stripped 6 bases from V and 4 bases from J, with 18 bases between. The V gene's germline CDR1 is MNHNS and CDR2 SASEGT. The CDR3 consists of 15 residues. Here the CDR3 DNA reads TGTGCCAGCAGAGAAATGACAGGTCGGTTCACTGAAGCTTTCTTT. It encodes CASREMTGRFTEAFF.

The CDR3 reads CASSLEWTSGVSSYEQYF. In nucleotides, the CDR3 is TGCGCCAGCAGCTTGGAGTGGACTAGCGGGGTGTCATCCTACGAGCAGTACTTC. This rearrangement joins TRBV5-1 to TRBJ2-7; 12 bases line up with TRBD2. Unmatched junction bases numbered 8, after V lost 0 bases and J lost 1 base. This CDR3 has 18 residues. The germline CDR1 and CDR2 sequences are SGHRS and YFSETQ.

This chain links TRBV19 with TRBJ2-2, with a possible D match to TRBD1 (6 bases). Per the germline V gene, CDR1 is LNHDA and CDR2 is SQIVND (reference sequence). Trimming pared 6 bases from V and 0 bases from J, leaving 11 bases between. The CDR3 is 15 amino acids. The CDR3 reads CASSAGTTNTGELFF. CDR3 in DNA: TGTGCCAGTAGCGCCGGGACAACGAACACCGGGGAGCTGTTTTTT. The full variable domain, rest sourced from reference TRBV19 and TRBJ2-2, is DGGITQSPKYLFRKEGQNVTLSCEQNLNHDAMYWYRQDPGQGLRLIYYSQIVNDFQKGDIAEGYSVSREKKESFPLTVTSAQKNPTAFYLCASSAGTTNTGELFFGEGSRLTVL.

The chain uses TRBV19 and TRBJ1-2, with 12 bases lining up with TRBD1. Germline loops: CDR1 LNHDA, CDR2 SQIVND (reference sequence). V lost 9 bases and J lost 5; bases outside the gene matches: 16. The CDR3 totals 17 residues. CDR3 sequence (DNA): TGTGCCAGCACGACCGGGACAGGGGGCGACCGGTGGTATGGCTACACCTTC. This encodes CASTTGTGGDRWYGYTF. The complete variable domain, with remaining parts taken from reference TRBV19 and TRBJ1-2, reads DGGITQSPKYLFRKEGQNVTLSCEQNLNHDAMYWYRQDPGQGLRLIYYSQIVNDFQKGDIAEGYSVSREKKESFPLTVTSAQKNPTAFYLCASTTGTGGDRWYGYTFGSGTRLTVV.

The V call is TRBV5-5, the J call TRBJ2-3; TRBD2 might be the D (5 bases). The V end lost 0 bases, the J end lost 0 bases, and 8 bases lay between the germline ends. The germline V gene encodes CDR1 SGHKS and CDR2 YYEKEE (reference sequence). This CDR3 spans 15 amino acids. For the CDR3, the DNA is TGTGCCAGCAGCTTGGGTGGAGGTAGCACAGATACGCAGTATTTT. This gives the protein CASSLGGGSTDTQYF. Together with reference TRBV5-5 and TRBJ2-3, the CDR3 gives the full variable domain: DAGVTQSPTHLIKTRGQQVTLRCSPISGHKSVSWYQQVLGQGPQFIFQYYEKEERGRGNFPDRFSARQFPNYSSELNVNALLLGDSALYLCASSLGGGSTDTQYFGPGTRLTVL.

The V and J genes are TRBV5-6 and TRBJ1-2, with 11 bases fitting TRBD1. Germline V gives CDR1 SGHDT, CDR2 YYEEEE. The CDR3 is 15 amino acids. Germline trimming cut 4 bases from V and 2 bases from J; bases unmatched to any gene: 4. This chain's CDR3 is CASSTRDRGNYGYTF. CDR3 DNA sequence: TGTGCCAGCAGCACACGGGACAGGGGGAACTATGGCTACACCTTC.

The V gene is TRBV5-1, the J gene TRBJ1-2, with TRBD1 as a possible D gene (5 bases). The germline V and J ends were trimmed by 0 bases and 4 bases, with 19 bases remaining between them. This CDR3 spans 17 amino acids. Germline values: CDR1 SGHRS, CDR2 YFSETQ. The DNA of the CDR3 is TGCGCCAGCAGCTTGGATCAGGGATCAGAATATTTCTATGGCTACACCTTC. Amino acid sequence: CASSLDQGSEYFYGYTF.